These 2 T cell receptor beta chains came from one sample sequenced in a study of control samples from healthy donors and cancer patients. Generated by immunoSEQ multiplex PCR, the TCRdb table keeps only in-frame clones and is missing some. The table has about 140,000 clones, around 88% seen once; the top ten hold approximately 1.7%. Sequencing input: blood. The receptors were gathered from a man aged 18 to 30 in good health.

CDR3 nucleotides: TGTGCCAGCAGCCCCCTTGGGATGAGCACAGATACGCAGTATTTT. Protein sequence: CASSPLGMSTDTQYF. The V gene is TRBV11-2, the J gene TRBJ2-3; D gene unclear. Germline V CDR1 and CDR2: SGHAT, FQNNGV. V was shortened by 5 bases and J by 0 bases, with 12 bases between the two germline ends. The CDR3 extends over 15 amino acids.

The chain couples TRBV6-6 to TRBJ1-5; 10 bases line up with TRBD1. The CDR3 spans 19 residues. V was clipped by 5 bases and J by 4 bases; unmatched bases: 17. The V gene's germline CDR1 is MNHNY and CDR2 SVGAGI (reference sequence). CDR3 DNA: TGTGCCAGCAGTCAATCCACTCTCGACAGGGGGCGGAGAAATCAGCCCCAGCATTTT. Amino acid sequence: CASSQSTLDRGRRNQPQHF.